This TCR beta chain appears in the sequencing data of a study of human T cells and chemical hapten exposure. In the study overall: Sensitization applied 2% DPC to approximately 2 cm by approximately 2 cm of upper inner arm skin.

The time point denotes: patch test 3, about 24 weeks after DPC sensitization. The treatment was: therapeutic diphenylcyclopropenone sensitization with weekly scalp DPC. Blood was collected ahead of every patch test applied. Alopecia patients, 18 to 70 years old and DPC-suitable, served as donors. The study's findings and limits: Expanded TCRs formed significantly more large CDR3 similarity clusters than controls.

Remarks on this clonotype: Its antigen remains unidentified.

The CDR3 consists of 13 residues. Trimming took off 2 bases at V and 2 bases at J, with 10 bases between the two ends. Germline V gives CDR1 DFQATT, CDR2 SNEGSKA (reference sequence). MiXCR, applied by TCRdb to the RACE reads, yields one record per CDR3 protein. The sample holds approximately 97,000 distinct CDR3 sequences, roughly 27% seen once. The V and J genes are TRBV20-1 and TRBJ2-7; D uncertain. Sequencing used whole blood, obtained in connection with sensitization to the hapten diphenylcyclopropenone (DPC). The receptor comes from a man aged 35-49 years with alopecia areata. Some clones in this sample may be carry-over from other donors' samples. CDR3 sequence (DNA): TGCAGTGCTAGACGACCGGCCACCTACGAGCAGTACTTC. Protein sequence: CSARRPATYEQYF.